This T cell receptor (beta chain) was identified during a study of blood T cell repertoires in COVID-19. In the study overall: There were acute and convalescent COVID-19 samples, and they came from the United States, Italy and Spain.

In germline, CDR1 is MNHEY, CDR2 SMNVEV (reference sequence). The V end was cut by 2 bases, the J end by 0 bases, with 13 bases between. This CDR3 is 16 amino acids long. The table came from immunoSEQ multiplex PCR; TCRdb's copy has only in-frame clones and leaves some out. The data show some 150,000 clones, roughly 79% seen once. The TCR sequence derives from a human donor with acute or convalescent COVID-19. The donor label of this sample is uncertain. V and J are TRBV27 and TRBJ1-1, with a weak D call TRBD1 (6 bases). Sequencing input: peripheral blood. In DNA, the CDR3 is TGTGCCAGCAGTTTAAGGGGACAACTAATGAACACTGAAGCTTTCTTT. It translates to CASSLRGQLMNTEAFF.